One T cell receptor beta chain is described in this entry. No antigen is known for it. Base qualities are not provided; no much larger clone lies one nucleotide away. The source of the sample is a study of T cell responses to AZD1222 COVID-19 vaccine (dated by TCRdb to about 2021). Regarding the study in general: TCR sequencing was performed for 230 to 250 trial participants, of whom roughly 200 were given two doses of AZD1222 and 26 were given two doses of MenACWY control vaccine. Trial participants were enrolled by age into subgroups of 18-55, 56-69 and 70-plus years, and about 150, 27 and 61 TCR-sequenced participants, respectively, were included in these subgroups. General conclusions and limits of the study: The vaccine-associated CD4 TCRs covered the entire spike protein, and the dominant responses fell in regions 160-218 and 743-854. Participants were mostly white British and included more females than males, and it was suggested by the authors that clonal diversity may have been underestimated. A significant rise in spike-specific TCR breadth and depth was observed after two AZD1222 doses relative to day 0 and relative to MenACWY recipients. Nearly half of unique spike-specific TCRs reportedly recognized epitopes outside regions mutated in the B.1.351 and B.1.1.7 variants. The 56-69-year group was small, and its depth increase did not reach significance, likely because of low power. Because no day 14 peak-response samples were available, the repertoires could be characterized only after the peak T cell response. Only six AZD1222 recipients were SARS-CoV-2 seropositive at baseline, limiting conclusions about previously exposed vaccinees.

The CDR3 regions of human TCRbeta chains were analyzed by immunosequencing. Per the original workflow: Repertoire TCRs were checked for matches against a reference library of SARS-CoV-2-specific TCRs that had been generated using the MIRA antigen-specificity platform. Breadth was defined as the fraction of unique TCRs that were SARS-CoV-2-associated. Depth was defined as the fraction of total T cells that were SARS-CoV-2-associated. Using the MIRA data, each spike-specific TCR was assigned both to the spike region to which the TCR was reactive and to a CD4 or CD8 class. Log10-transformed breadth and depth values were compared by one-way ANOVA with Sidak's multiple comparisons tests. TCRdb limited this immuneACCESS table to in-frame rearrangements with V and J called. A share of clones is missing; checked studies link under half to unresolved V genes, and the rest is unexplained. The D gene and trimming were derived from the DNA, and the V and J assignments and clone size from that table. In this sample the table shows 180,000 or so clones, about 93% of which occur a single time. 0.9% to 1.1% of the sample is held by the ten biggest clonotypes.

This specimen's time point label, per the study, means: about 28 days (+/-7) after the second vaccine dose. Because spike-specific TCR depth and breadth did not differ between the two schedules, AZD1222 recipients who got a second dose at roughly 4 weeks were pooled with those who got a second dose at roughly 12 weeks. Vaccinee samples were obtained from the UK trials COV001 and COV002, which included a single-blind randomized controlled phase 2/3 trial of AZD1222 (ChAdOx1 nCoV-19) in healthy adults. For TCRbeta chain sequencing, PBMC samples were collected from trial participants at day 0 and at day 28 after the second dose. This sequence was found in an adult who received the AZD1222 COVID-19 vaccine. Source: peripheral blood, taken 28 days after the second AZD1222 dose.

The sequence in DNA is TGCAGTGCTCCCAGGGTCACTGAAGCTTTCTTT. Its protein reads: CSAPRVTEAFF. The rearranged chain carries TRBV20-1 and TRBJ1-1; perhaps TRBD1 is the D gene, with 5 bases matching. CDR3 length: 11 amino acids, cysteine to phenylalanine. CDR3 DNA is the only sequence kept; it has 33 bases, read in frame from the first base. V sheds 5 bases and J sheds 4 bases, leaving 8 bases between their ends. From the germline V gene (reference sequence), CDR1 is DFQATT and CDR2 is SNEGSKA.